These 15 T cell receptor beta chains were all obtained from the same sample, sequenced in a study of blood T cell repertoires in COVID-19. Clones were read by immunoSEQ multiplex PCR, and TCRdb kept only the in-frame ones, dropping some. Among 250,000 to 350,000 clones listed, roughly 88% were seen once. Specimen: peripheral blood. These receptors originate from a woman aged 25 to 39 with COVID-19, enrolled during active disease.

The genes are TRBV2 and TRBJ2-7, with a tentative D call TRBD2 (5 bases). The CDR3 runs to 16 residues. Trimming stripped 6 bases from V and 6 bases from J, with 24 bases between. Germline CDR1 is SNHLY and CDR2 is FYNNEI. CDR3 in DNA: TGTGCCAGCAGACAAGAACAACTAGACTCCGGCAGCGAGCAGTACTTC. The encoded protein is CASRQEQLDSGSEQYF.

CDR3 nucleotides: TGCGCCAGCAGCTCGGTCGGGGACATCCAAGAGACCCAGTACTTC. Residues: CASSSVGDIQETQYF. V gene TRBV5-1 combines with J gene TRBJ2-5, with D maybe TRBD1 (6 bases). CDR1 is SGHRS, CDR2 YFSETQ, per germline. This CDR3 has 15 amino acids. V lost 3 bases and J 1 base, leaving 13 bases between the germline ends.

The V and J genes are TRBV11-1 and TRBJ1-2; 10 positions agree with TRBD1. From germline, CDR1 is SGHAT and CDR2 FQDESV (reference sequence). The CDR3 consists of 13 residues. V dropped 5 bases and J dropped 7; count of bases not matched to a gene: 4. In nucleotides, the CDR3 is TGTGCCAGCAGCCGGACAGGGGGAGGTGGCTACACCTTC. Its protein product is CASSRTGGGGYTF.

The gene calls are TRBV6-6 and TRBJ1-4; D might be TRBD1 (5 bases). Germline CDR1 is MNHNY and CDR2 is SVGAGI (reference sequence). The CDR3 runs to 16 residues. V was clipped by 0 bases and J by 7 bases, with 15 bases between them. DNA for the CDR3: TGTGCCAGCAGTTACTCTTCGTCGGGGGAGAGTGAAAAACTGTTTTTT. It specifies CASSYSSSGESEKLFF.

The chain is built from TRBV24-1 and TRBJ1-5; TRBD1 is a possible D gene (6 bases). Between the trimmed V and J ends, which lost 8 bases and 0 bases, there was a span of 13 bases. The CDR3 is 15 residues long. CDR1 is KGHDR, CDR2 SFDVKD, per germline. Here the CDR3 DNA reads TGTGCCACCATCAGGGGCGGCCATAGCAATCAGCCCCAGCATTTT. The encoded protein is CATIRGGHSNQPQHF.

The sample holds a few counts of this clone. The chain's CDR3 is CASSLGRRNTDTQYF. For the CDR3, the DNA is TGTGCCAGCAGCTTAGGTCGGCGGAACACAGATACGCAGTATTTT. J is TRBJ2-3 and V is TRBV7-2; D unclear. The CDR3 sequence is 15 residues long. Germline V CDR1 and CDR2: SGHTA, FQGNSA. Trimming removed 1 base from V and 2 bases from J, with 10 bases in between.

V is TRBV5-4 and J is TRBJ2-7, with 10 bases identical to TRBD1. Per the germline V gene, CDR1 is SGHNT and CDR2 is YYREEE (reference sequence). The CDR3 contains 16 residues. V dropped 0 bases and J dropped 2; count of bases not matched to a gene: 5. CDR3 DNA sequence: TGTGCCAGCAGCTTGGCTAAGGGACAGGGGACCTACGAGCAGTACTTC. Translating it yields CASSLAKGQGTYEQYF.

The chain links TRBV18 to TRBJ1-6, with unresolved D. The CDR3 is made up of 17 amino acids. The V end was cut by 2 bases, the J end by 7 bases, with 18 bases between. Germline V CDR1 and CDR2: KGHSH, LQKENI. The CDR3 spells CASSPFPSVVGNSPLHF. The CDR3 DNA reads TGTGCCAGCTCACCATTTCCCAGCGTCGTCGGAAATTCACCCCTCCACTTT.

The chain couples TRBV5-4 to TRBJ2-1; 11 bases match TRBD2. The V gene end was trimmed by 4 bases and the J gene end by 5 bases; junction bases not matched to a gene: 8. This CDR3 has 16 residues. The germline V gene encodes CDR1 SGHNT and CDR2 YYREEE (reference sequence). CDR3 amino acids: CASSPGVAGGHNEQFF. DNA for the CDR3: TGTGCCAGCAGCCCGGGGGTAGCGGGAGGGCACAATGAGCAGTTCTTC. The variable domain in full, completed from reference TRBV5-4 and TRBJ2-1, reads ETGVTQSPTHLIKTRGQQVTLRCSSQSGHNTVSWYQQALGQGPQFIFQYYREEENGRGNFPPRFSGLQFPNYSSELNVNALELDDSALYLCASSPGVAGGHNEQFFGPGTRLTVL.

The chain uses TRBV5-5 and TRBJ1-3; perhaps TRBD1 as D (5 bases). The germline V gene encodes CDR1 SGHKS and CDR2 YYEKEE (reference sequence). Deletions cut 4 bases from V and 2 bases from J, with 13 bases between. This CDR3 spans 15 amino acids. CDR3 sequence (DNA): TGTGCCAGCAGCGAGGCAGGGCCTCCTGGAAACACCATATATTTT. Translated: CASSEAGPPGNTIYF.

This clone was counted once. The chain uses TRBV12-3 or TRBV12-4 and TRBJ2-7; tentatively, D is TRBD1 (6 bases). V dropped 4 bases and J dropped 1 base, with 8 bases sitting between them. The CDR3 contains 13 residues. The CDR3 protein is CASSYQGSYEQYF. CDR3 nucleotide sequence: TGTGCCAGCAGTTATCAGGGGTCCTACGAGCAGTACTTC.

The sample holds one count of this clone. The chain couples TRBV19 to TRBJ1-2; tentatively, D is TRBD1 (5 bases). Germline V gives CDR1 LNHDA, CDR2 SQIVND (reference sequence). The CDR3 consists of 13 residues. Trimming cost V 1 base and J 6 bases, with 9 bases left between them. The CDR3 nucleotides are TGTGCCAGTAGTATAGGACAGTCGAATGGCTACACCTTC. It translates to CASSIGQSNGYTF.

This clone was picked up one time. The CDR3 loop reads CASSTGTSLEAFF. Here the CDR3 DNA reads TGCGCCAGCAGCACTGGGACAAGTCTGGAAGCTTTCTTT. V usage is TRBV5-1 and J usage is TRBJ1-1; possible D gene TRBD1, 6 bases. Germline-derived CDR1 and CDR2 are SGHRS and YFSETQ. V gave up 4 bases and J gave up 8 bases, with 15 bases separating them. CDR3 length: 13 residues. The full variable domain, its missing parts supplied by reference TRBV5-1 and TRBJ1-1, is KAGVTQTPRYLIKTRGQQVTLSCSPISGHRSVSWYQQTPGQGLQFLFEYFSETQRNKGNFPGRFSGRQFSNSRSEMNVSTLELGDSALYLCASSTGTSLEAFFGQGTRLTVV.

V usage is TRBV5-1 and J usage is TRBJ2-7, with TRBD1 matching over 9 bases. Germline V gene sequence: CDR1 SGHRS, CDR2 YFSETQ. This CDR3 region has 16 residues. V shed 4 bases and J 3 bases; nucleotides not matched to a gene: 11. For the CDR3, the DNA is TGCGCCAGCAGCCCCGTTTCCGGGACAGGGTTCTACGAGCAGTACTTC. The encoded protein is CASSPVSGTGFYEQYF.

The chain joins TRBV18 to TRBJ1-1; 7 positions match TRBD1. The CDR3 is 14 residues long. The V gene's germline CDR1 is KGHSH and CDR2 LQKENI. Trimming at V came to 7 bases and at J to 1 base, leaving 6 bases not matched to a gene. CDR3 loop: CASFPGTENTEAFF. CDR3 sequence (DNA): TGTGCCAGCTTTCCCGGGACAGAGAACACTGAAGCTTTCTTT.